This T cell receptor beta chain was identified in a study of cytomegalovirus exposure and HLA in healthy donors. PCR primers comprised 60 Vbeta and 13 Jbeta primers. TCRdb keeps only in-frame clones here, not all; method: immunoSEQ multiplex PCR. The table lists roughly 120,000 clones, over 15% of them singletons. In regard to this clone: Its antigen is still unknown.

Study findings and constraints: Earlier analysis found most TCR beta V segments productive about 87% or about 30% of the time. For TCR beta chains, V- and J-gene trimming was later linked to a missense DCLRE1C variant. Reported performance of the classifier showed diagnosis of cytomegalovirus status with high specificity and sensitivity. There were some public TCRs occurring in many donors, but most TCR sequences were rare.

Germline trimming cut 8 bases from V and 4 bases from J; bases unmatched to any gene: 1. In germline, CDR1 is WSHSY, CDR2 SAAADI. The CDR3 consists of 11 residues. The sequence was collected from a woman aged 18-29 years in good health and CMV-seronegative. V usage is TRBV10-2 and J usage is TRBJ2-7; the match to TRBD1 covers 8 bases. The source material was PBMCs. The CDR3 sequence: CASRTGYEQYF. The CDR3, as DNA: TGCGCCAGCCGGACAGGGTACGAGCAGTACTTC.